Listed below are T cell receptor beta chains from one sample, sequenced in a study of blood T cell repertoires in COVID-19. TCRdb's table, derived via immunoSEQ multiplex PCR, lists solely in-frame clones and lacks some. The profile shows 90,000 to 120,000 clones, around 86% of them singletons. The sequencing sample was made of peripheral blood. These receptors were obtained from a woman in her sixties or seventies with acute or convalescent COVID-19. Each CDR3 is given with its conserved first and last residue. The D gene is left open where the match is weak. The size entry is marked missing in some rows and otherwise reads once, few, many or a size class.

TRBJ1-1,TRBV7-3,NA,NA,TGTGCCAGCAGCTCACAGGGAATGAACACTGAAGCTTTCTTT,CASSSQGMNTEAFF
TRBJ2-5,TRBV19,TRBD1,NA,TGTGCCAGTAGTATAGTTTTTTCCGGACAGGGACAGTACTTC,CASSIVFSGQGQYF
TRBJ1-2,TRBV7-9,NA,NA,TGTGCCAGCAGCTACAGGACGTCGACAAGCAATGGACGCTACACCTTC,CASSYRTSTSNGRYTF
TRBJ1-5,TRBV15,NA,NA,TGTGCCACCAGCCTATCAGTGGGGGGTTTGCGTCAGCCCCAGCATTTT,CATSLSVGGLRQPQHF
TRBJ2-3,TRBV10-1,NA,NA,TGCGCCAGCTCTGGAGCAGGGAACGCAGATACGCAGTATTTT,CASSGAGNADTQYF
TRBJ1-1,TRBV7-9,NA,NA,TGTGCCAGCAGCTTTGTCGCAGGCCGCGGGACTGAAGCTTTCTTT,CASSFVAGRGTEAFF
TRBJ2-3,TRBV7-3,TRBD1,NA,TGTGCCAGCAGCCCACCGGGGCCTCACGGGACAGGTACGCAGTATTTT,CASSPPGPHGTGTQYF
TRBJ1-5,TRBV21-1,NA,NA,TGTGCCAGCAGCAAAGACAGGGGGCTGGATAGCAATCAGCCCCAGCATTTT,CASSKDRGLDSNQPQHF
TRBJ2-7,TRBV3-1/TRBV3-2,NA,once,TGTGCCAGCAGCCAAATGCGGGTGGGCGAGCAGTACTTC,CASSQMRVGEQYF
TRBJ2-1,TRBV28,NA,NA,TGTGCCAGCAGTTACCGGGACACGGTCAATGAGCAGTTCTTC,CASSYRDTVNEQFF
TRBJ2-7,TRBV29-1,TRBD2,NA,TGCAGCGTTGCTAGCGGGAGTTTCCACGAGCAGTACTTC,CSVASGSFHEQYF
TRBJ1-2,TRBV14,NA,few,TGTGCCAGCAGCCGAGGGCGGGAGACCTATGGCTACACCTTC,CASSRGRETYGYTF
TRBJ2-6,TRBV7-9,NA,NA,TGTGCCAGCAGCTTAGCTCGGTCTTCTGGGGCCAACGTCCTGACTTTC,CASSLARSSGANVLTF
TRBJ1-3,TRBV5-1,TRBD1,NA,TGCGCCAGCAGCCGGGACAGGGATGGAAACACCATATATTTT,CASSRDRDGNTIYF
TRBJ2-1,TRBV28,TRBD2,NA,TGTGCCAGCAGTACCCGACTAGCGGGGGGCGTTGAGCAGTTCTTC,CASSTRLAGGVEQFF
TRBJ1-5,TRBV5-1,TRBD1,NA,TGCGCCAGCAGCTTGGGACAGGGGGACAATCAGCCCCAGCATTTT,CASSLGQGDNQPQHF
TRBJ1-2,TRBV4-3,NA,NA,TGCGCCAGCAGCCAAGATTCCATAAACAGGGTGGATGGCTACACCTTC,CASSQDSINRVDGYTF
TRBJ1-1,TRBV6-4,NA,NA,TGTGCCAGCAGAGGGGCTTTGAACACTGAAGCTTTCTTT,CASRGALNTEAFF
TRBJ1-1,TRBV7-2,NA,NA,TGTGCCAGCAGCGCCAGCGGGGACACTGAAGCTTTCTTT,CASSASGDTEAFF
TRBJ1-2,TRBV7-9,NA,NA,TGTGCCAGCAGCTTAGGGCAGCGAGATGGCTACACCTTC,CASSLGQRDGYTF
TRBJ1-2,TRBV29-1,TRBD1,NA,TGCAGCGTTGAAGCCCTTAGAGGACAGGGGTCGGGAAAAAGTAACTATGGCTACACCTTC,CSVEALRGQGSGKSNYGYTF
TRBJ1-2,TRBV5-1,NA,NA,TGCGCCAGCAGCTCGTCGGGGACAAACTATGGCTACACCTTC,CASSSSGTNYGYTF
TRBJ1-1,TRBV6-2/TRBV6-3,NA,NA,TGTGCCAGCAGTTACGCGCGGGCAGTTGCGTCGAACACTGAAGCTTTCTTT,CASSYARAVASNTEAFF
TRBJ2-1,TRBV4-3,TRBD2,NA,TGCGCCAGCAGCCAACTACTAGCGAATGAGCAGTTCTTC,CASSQLLANEQFF
TRBJ2-7,TRBV18,NA,NA,TGTGCCAGCTCCCCGGCCGACAGCTCCTACGAGCAGTACTTC,CASSPADSSYEQYF
TRBJ1-5,TRBV28,NA,NA,TGTGCCAGCAGACCCCCTGAAGGGGGACGCCAGCCCCAGCATTTT,CASRPPEGGRQPQHF